The sequence of this TCR beta chain was determined in a study of T cells in Graves' hyperthyroidism and ophthalmopathy. Across the study: Staff took peripheral blood when the initial diagnosis was made, before any treatment began.

The TCR beta CDR3 regions underwent amplification using RNA transcripts as the source. The primer set for the first-round RT-PCR of the TCR CDR3 was HTBI. TCRdb analysed the multiplex PCR reads with MiXCR anew, one entry per CDR3 protein. The table includes about 250,000 distinct CDR3 sequences, about 20% detected once. The trim removed 4 bases at V and 7 bases at J, leaving 6 bases unmatched. The length of the CDR3 is 14 residues. Germline V gene data show CDR1 as SGHTA and CDR2 as FQGTGA. From more than 9 ml of fresh peripheral blood, PBMCs were isolated. Comment on this clonotype: The antigen remains undetermined.

General study findings and limits: Ophthalmopathy was distinguished from stable hyperthyroidism by 13 V-J signatures.

The V call is TRBV7-3, the J call TRBJ2-1; 8 nucleotides agree with TRBD2. The sequence derives from a man under 40 with Graves' ophthalmopathy. The sequencing input was blood. The DNA for the CDR3 is TGTGCCAGCAGCTCCGGGACTAGAGGTAATGAGCAGTTCTTC. Its translation is CASSSGTRGNEQFF. The full variable domain, completed using reference TRBV7-3 and TRBJ2-1, is GAGVSQTPSNKVTEKGKYVELRCDPISGHTALYWYRQSLGQGPEFLIYFQGTGAADDSGLPNDRFFAVRPEGSVSTLKIQRTERGDSAVYLCASSSGTRGNEQFFGPGTRLTVL.